A selection of T cell receptor beta chains follows, all from one sample in a study of blood T cell repertoires in COVID-19. The repertoire was sequenced with immunoSEQ multiplex PCR; TCRdb's copy has only in-frame clones and lacks some. The sample has 100,000 to 150,000 clones, more than 70% seen once. The sequenced sample was peripheral blood. The source is a human donor in a cohort sampled during active COVID-19. CDR3s include the opening cysteine and the closing phenylalanine or tryptophan. Each record gives: J gene, clone size, D gene, V gene, CDR3 protein, CDR3 DNA. A D gene is named only where the DNA matches it firmly. Expanded clones get a size class; other rows say once, few or many, or leave the size out.

>TRBJ2-5|-|TRBD1|TRBV7-9
CASREGQGAETQYF
TGTGCCAGCAGGGAGGGACAGGGGGCAGAGACCCAGTACTTC
>TRBJ1-1|-|-|TRBV4-1
CASSQVTVQNTEAFF
TGCGCCAGCAGCCAGGTGACAGTTCAGAACACTGAAGCTTTCTTT
>TRBJ2-7|-|-|TRBV6-5
CASRRGRQGKEQYF
TGTGCCAGCAGACGCGGACGCCAGGGGAAGGAGCAGTACTTC
>TRBJ2-1|few|TRBD2|TRBV7-7
CASSLGALAGGPYGSYNEQFF
TGTGCCAGCAGCTTAGGGGCTCTAGCGGGAGGGCCTTATGGGTCCTACAATGAGCAGTTCTTC
>TRBJ2-2|-|TRBD2|TRBV5-1
CASAKGLTSGSGELFF
TGCGCCAGCGCCAAAGGCTTAACTAGCGGGAGTGGGGAGCTGTTTTTT
>TRBJ2-7|-|TRBD1|TRBV28
CASSSPGTGAYEQYF
TGTGCCAGCAGTTCCCCCGGGACAGGAGCCTACGAGCAGTACTTC
>TRBJ1-2|-|TRBD1|TRBV4-3
CASRPGQGLLNYGYTF
TGCGCCAGCAGACCGGGACAGGGGCTTCTGAACTATGGCTACACCTTC
>TRBJ2-6|-|TRBD1|TRBV29-1
CSVGQGAGANVLTF
TGCAGCGTCGGACAGGGGGCTGGGGCCAACGTCCTGACTTTC
>TRBJ2-3|-|TRBD1|TRBV7-9
CASSSRQGSGDTQYF
TGTGCCAGCAGCTCGCGACAGGGCTCGGGAGATACGCAGTATTTT
>TRBJ2-3|-|TRBD2|TRBV7-9
CASRNKAGVDTQYF
TGTGCCAGCAGAAATAAAGCGGGAGTAGATACGCAGTATTTT
>TRBJ1-5|few|-|TRBV7-9
CASSFGYSNQPQHF
TGTGCCAGCAGCTTCGGTTATAGCAATCAGCCCCAGCATTTT
>TRBJ2-2|-|-|TRBV7-6
CASSLRGADTGELFF
TGTGCCAGCAGCCTCAGGGGGGCGGACACCGGGGAGCTGTTTTTT
>TRBJ1-5|-|TRBD1|TRBV30
CAWSLSDRRDSQHF
TGTGCCTGGAGCCTCTCCGACCGCCGGGACAGCCAGCATTTT
>TRBJ2-5|-|-|TRBV24-1
CATSDPGAGKETQYF
TGTGCCACCAGTGATCCTGGCGCAGGGAAAGAGACCCAGTACTTC
>TRBJ2-2|few|-|TRBV15
CATSRGTNTGELFF
TGTGCCACCAGCAGAGGTACGAACACCGGGGAGCTGTTTTTT
>TRBJ1-2|once|TRBD1|TRBV5-1
CASSLATGGRGYGYTF
TGCGCCAGCAGCTTGGCAACAGGGGGCCGGGGCTATGGCTACACCTTC
>TRBJ1-2|-|-|TRBV3-1/TRBV3-2
CASSQRGSGGYTF
TGTGCCAGCAGCCAAAGGGGATCGGGTGGCTACACCTTC
>TRBJ2-3|-|TRBD1|TRBV7-8
CASSFGQGTADTQYF
TGTGCCAGCAGCTTCGGACAGGGTACAGCAGATACGCAGTATTTT
>TRBJ2-7|medium-sized|-|TRBV29-1
CSVDAGYEQYF
TGCAGCGTTGATGCGGGGTACGAGCAGTACTTC
>TRBJ2-1|-|TRBD2|TRBV7-3
CASSLSGTRVPEQFF
TGTGCCAGCAGCCTAAGCGGGACCCGAGTTCCTGAGCAGTTCTTC
>TRBJ2-1|-|-|TRBV4-2
CASSQDPINEQFF
TGTGCCAGCAGCCAAGATCCCATCAATGAGCAGTTCTTC
>TRBJ1-5|-|-|TRBV6-1
CASSEARPPPQHF
TGTGCCAGCAGTGAAGCGCGGCCGCCGCCCCAGCATTTT
>TRBJ2-4|-|TRBD2|TRBV7-2
CASSLEFTSSGRAKNIQYF
TGTGCCAGCAGCTTAGAATTTACGTCTAGCGGGAGAGCCAAAAACATTCAGTACTTC
>TRBJ1-1|-|-|TRBV28
CASVQGQLNTEAFF
TGTGCCAGCGTTCAAGGACAGTTGAACACTGAAGCTTTCTTT
>TRBJ2-2|-|TRBD2|TRBV19
CASSMSSGSVGELFF
TGTGCCAGTAGTATGTCGAGCGGGAGCGTCGGGGAGCTGTTTTTT
>TRBJ1-2|-|-|TRBV6-1
CASSEWQKGVYGGYTF
TGTGCCAGCAGTGAGTGGCAGAAGGGAGTCTATGGGGGCTACACCTTC
>TRBJ2-5|once|-|TRBV5-1
CASSLAPYSETQYF
TGCGCCAGCAGCTTGGCCCCATACTCGGAGACCCAGTACTTC
>TRBJ1-2|-|-|TRBV5-1
CASNLNGGYTF
TGCGCCAGCAACTTAAACGGGGGCTACACCTTC
>TRBJ2-3|-|TRBD2|TRBV29-1
CSVRLAGQILTDTQYF
TGCAGCGTTCGACTAGCGGGACAGATACTCACAGATACGCAGTATTTT
>TRBJ1-1|-|TRBD1|TRBV5-5
CASGRTGRDTEAFF
TGTGCCAGCGGAAGGACAGGGAGGGACACTGAAGCTTTCTTT
>TRBJ2-3|-|-|TRBV18
CASSPRDTSNTDTQYF
TGTGCCAGCTCACCCCGGGACACTTCAAACACAGATACGCAGTATTTT
>TRBJ2-5|few|-|TRBV20-1
CSAGPPETQYF
TGCAGTGCTGGCCCCCCAGAGACCCAGTACTTC
>TRBJ2-7|-|TRBD2|TRBV7-2
CASSWLLAGGTYEQYF
TGTGCCAGCAGCTGGCTATTAGCGGGAGGCACCTACGAGCAGTACTTC
>TRBJ2-6|-|-|TRBV2
CASRHRVSGANVLTF
TGTGCCAGCAGGCACAGGGTCTCTGGGGCCAACGTCCTGACTTTC
>TRBJ1-4|-|TRBD1|TRBV9
CASSPWTGWEKLFF
TGTGCCAGCAGCCCCTGGACAGGGTGGGAAAAACTGTTTTTT
>TRBJ1-3|-|-|TRBV30
CAWSMVYRVTGNTIYF
TGTGCCTGGAGTATGGTTTACAGAGTAACTGGAAACACCATATATTTT
>TRBJ2-7|-|TRBD2|TRBV28
CASRVAGGSYEQYF
TGTGCCAGCAGGGTTGCTGGCGGGAGCTACGAGCAGTACTTC
>TRBJ2-7|-|-|TRBV5-6
CASSLGLNYEQYF
TGTGCCAGCAGCTTGGGGCTTAACTACGAGCAGTACTTC
>TRBJ2-5|-|-|TRBV28
CASQDPSEGTQYF
TGTGCCAGCCAGGACCCCAGCGAGGGGACCCAGTACTTC
>TRBJ1-5|-|-|TRBV4-1
CASSPGQYSNQPQHF
TGCGCCAGCAGCCCAGGACAGTATAGCAATCAGCCCCAGCATTTT
>TRBJ2-3|-|TRBD2|TRBV28
CASSFLAGEESTDTQYF
TGTGCCAGCAGTTTTCTAGCGGGAGAGGAAAGCACAGATACGCAGTATTTT
>TRBJ2-7|-|-|TRBV19
CASTPGGRNEQYF
TGTGCCAGTACACCAGGGGGGCGAAACGAGCAGTACTTC
>TRBJ2-5|-|-|TRBV7-8
CASSRDLYGVGTQYF
TGTGCCAGCAGCCGTGACTTGTACGGAGTCGGGACCCAGTACTTC
>TRBJ2-1|-|TRBD2|TRBV9
CASSRPTSGGANEQFF
TGTGCCAGCAGCAGACCGACTAGCGGAGGGGCCAATGAGCAGTTCTTC
>TRBJ1-3|-|TRBD1|TRBV10-3
CAISPTVGTGSGNTIYF
TGTGCCATCAGCCCGACAGTGGGGACAGGCTCTGGAAACACCATATATTTT
>TRBJ1-5|-|-|TRBV7-8
CASSLVRQPQHF
TGTGCCAGCAGCTTAGTGAGACAGCCCCAGCATTTT
>TRBJ1-3|-|-|TRBV19
CASSPGVDDHRSGNTIYF
TGTGCCAGTAGTCCCGGAGTCGACGACCACCGCTCTGGAAACACCATATATTTT
>TRBJ2-7|once|-|TRBV24-1
CATSDPGTPHEQYF
TGTGCCACCAGTGACCCCGGGACTCCCCACGAGCAGTACTTC
>TRBJ1-5|few|-|TRBV6-5
CASSYGANSNQPQHF
TGTGCCAGCAGTTACGGGGCTAATAGCAATCAGCCCCAGCATTTT
>TRBJ1-1|-|TRBD1|TRBV5-5
CASSLYRGEVNTEAFF
TGTGCCAGCAGCTTATACAGGGGAGAGGTGAACACTGAAGCTTTCTTT